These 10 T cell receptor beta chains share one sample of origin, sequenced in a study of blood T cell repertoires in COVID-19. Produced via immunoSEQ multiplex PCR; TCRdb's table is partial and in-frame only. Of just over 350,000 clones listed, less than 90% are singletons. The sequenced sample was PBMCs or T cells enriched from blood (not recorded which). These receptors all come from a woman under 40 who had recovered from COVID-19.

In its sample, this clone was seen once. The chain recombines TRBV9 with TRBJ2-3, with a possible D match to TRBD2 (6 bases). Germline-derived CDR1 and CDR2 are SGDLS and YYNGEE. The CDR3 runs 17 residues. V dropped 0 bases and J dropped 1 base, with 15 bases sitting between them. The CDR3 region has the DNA TGTGCCAGCAGCGTAGCTACGACGGGAGCGGGCACAGATACGCAGTATTTT. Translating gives CASSVATTGAGTDTQYF.

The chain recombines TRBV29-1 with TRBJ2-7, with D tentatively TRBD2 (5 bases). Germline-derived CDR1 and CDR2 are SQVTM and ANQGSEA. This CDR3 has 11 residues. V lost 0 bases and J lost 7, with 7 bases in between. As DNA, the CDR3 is TGCAGCGTTGAAGATGGGAGAGAGCAGTACTTC. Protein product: CSVEDGREQYF.

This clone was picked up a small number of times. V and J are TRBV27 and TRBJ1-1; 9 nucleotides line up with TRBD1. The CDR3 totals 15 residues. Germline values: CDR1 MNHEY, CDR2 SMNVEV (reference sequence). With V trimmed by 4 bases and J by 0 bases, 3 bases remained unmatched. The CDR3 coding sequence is TGTGCCAGCAGTTCGACAGGGGGGATGAACACTGAAGCTTTCTTT. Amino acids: CASSSTGGMNTEAFF.

For the CDR3, the DNA is TGTGCCCACGGGGGCAATGAGCAGTTCTTC. Its translation: CAHGGNEQFF. The chain joins TRBV19 to TRBJ2-1; perhaps TRBD2 as D (6 bases). The germline CDR1 and CDR2 sequences are LNHDA and SQIVND (reference sequence). Trimming shortened V by 11 bases and J by 6 bases, and 8 bases separated the two germline ends. This CDR3 is built from 10 residues. Supplemented by reference TRBV19 and TRBJ2-1, the full variable domain reads DGGITQSPKYLFRKEGQNVTLSCEQNLNHDAMYWYRQDPGQGLRLIYYSQIVNDFQKGDIAEGYSVSREKKESFPLTVTSAQKNPTAFYLCAHGGNEQFFGPGTRLTVL.

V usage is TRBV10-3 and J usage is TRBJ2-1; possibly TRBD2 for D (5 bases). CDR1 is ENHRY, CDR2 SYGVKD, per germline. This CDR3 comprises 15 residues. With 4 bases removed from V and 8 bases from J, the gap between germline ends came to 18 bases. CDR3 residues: CAISATDEGPDEQFF. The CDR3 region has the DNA TGTGCCATCAGTGCTACCGACGAGGGCCCGGATGAGCAGTTCTTC.

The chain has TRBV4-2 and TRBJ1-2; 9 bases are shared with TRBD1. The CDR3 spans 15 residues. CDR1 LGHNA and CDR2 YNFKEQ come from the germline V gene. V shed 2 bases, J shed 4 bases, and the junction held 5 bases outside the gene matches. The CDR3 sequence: CASSQLQGAGYGYTF. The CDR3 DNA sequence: TGTGCCAGCAGCCAATTACAGGGGGCGGGCTATGGCTACACCTTC.

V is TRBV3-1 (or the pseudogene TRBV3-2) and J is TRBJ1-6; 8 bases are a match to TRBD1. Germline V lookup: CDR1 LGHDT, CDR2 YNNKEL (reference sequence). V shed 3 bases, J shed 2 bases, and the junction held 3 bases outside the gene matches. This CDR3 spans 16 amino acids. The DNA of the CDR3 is TGTGCCAGCAGCCAGCAGGGGGCCGCCTATAATTCACCCCTCCACTTT. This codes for CASSQQGAAYNSPLHF.

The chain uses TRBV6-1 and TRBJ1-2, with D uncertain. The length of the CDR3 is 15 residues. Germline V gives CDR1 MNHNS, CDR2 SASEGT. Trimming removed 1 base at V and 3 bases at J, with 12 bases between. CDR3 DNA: TGTGCCAGCAGTGAAGAGCCGGCCAGGTACTATGGCTACACCTTC. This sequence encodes CASSEEPARYYGYTF.

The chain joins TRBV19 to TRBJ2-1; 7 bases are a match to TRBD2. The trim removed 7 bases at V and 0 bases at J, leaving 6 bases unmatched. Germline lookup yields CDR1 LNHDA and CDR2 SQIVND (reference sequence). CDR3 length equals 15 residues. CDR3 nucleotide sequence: TGTGCCAGTACCCCGGGCGGGGGCTCCTACAATGAGCAGTTCTTC. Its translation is CASTPGGGSYNEQFF.

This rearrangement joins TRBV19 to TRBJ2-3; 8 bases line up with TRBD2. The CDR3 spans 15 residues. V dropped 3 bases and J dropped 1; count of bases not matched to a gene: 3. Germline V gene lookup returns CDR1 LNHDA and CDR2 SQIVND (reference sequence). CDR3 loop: CASSIIAGRTDTQYF. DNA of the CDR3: TGTGCCAGTAGTATCATAGCGGGGCGCACAGATACGCAGTATTTT.